This paragraph covers one T cell receptor beta chain sequence. Its matching antigen is unknown. The data are from a study of cytomegalovirus exposure and HLA in healthy donors. Regarding the study as a whole: The study designated 150 to 200 TCR beta chains cytomegalovirus-associated.

Germline values: CDR1 SGHRS, CDR2 YFSETQ. The V and J ends lost 4 bases and 0 bases respectively, with 11 bases between them. The CDR3 runs 16 residues. PCR involved 60 Vbeta and 13 Jbeta primers. The data were produced by immunoSEQ multiplex PCR, yet TCRdb's version contains in-frame clones alone and is incomplete. The sample lists roughly 92,000 clones, around 80% occurring once. This sequence originates from a woman between 45 and 60 years old in good health and CMV-seropositive. V gene TRBV5-1 combines with J gene TRBJ2-6, with D uncertain. Sequenced input: PBMCs. CDR3 in amino acids: CASSPQLSSGANVLTF. The CDR3 DNA reads as TGCGCCAGCAGCCCACAACTAAGCTCTGGGGCCAACGTCCTGACTTTC.